These 16 T cell receptor beta chains were sequenced from one sample in a study of metastatic and nonmetastatic thyroid tumors. TCRdb re-called the PCR reads via MiXCR. The table records 25,000 to 35,000 clones, 10% to 11% of them present only once. All patients reached thyroid surgery having received no treatment beforehand. Source material: blood. The receptors originated from a female donor with papillary thyroid cancer or a benign thyroid nodule (not recorded which). Some clones in this sample may be carry-over from other donors' samples.

This clone was seen repeatedly, ten times or more. This likely comes from a read error, as the CDR3 has no conserved phenylalanine or tryptophan at its end. This rearrangement joins TRBV6-1 to TRBJ1-1; 9 bases align to TRBD1. In germline, CDR1 is MNHNS, CDR2 SASEGT. V dropped 6 bases and J dropped 3; count of bases not matched to a gene: 8. This CDR3 contains 15 residues. As DNA, the CDR3 is TGTGCCAGCAGGTTGGACAGGGGAAGGTACACTGAAGCTTTCTCT. It translates to CASRLDRGRYTEAFS.

In its sample, this clone was seen many times. CDR3 region: CASSPDTGASYEQYF. The CDR3 DNA sequence: TGTGCCAGCTCACCAGATACGGGGGCTTCCTACGAGCAGTACTTC. This chain joins TRBV18 and TRBJ2-7; perhaps D is TRBD1 or TRBD2 (6 bases each). The germline V gene has CDR1 KGHSH and CDR2 LQKENI. The CDR3 has 15 amino acids. V lost 2 bases and J 1 base, leaving 12 bases between the germline ends.

This clone was picked up many times. The chain combines TRBV5-6 with TRBJ2-3, with 10 bases aligning to TRBD2. The CDR3 has 16 residues. Per germline, CDR1 SGHDT and CDR2 YYEEEE. J was trimmed by 2 bases and V by 5 bases; bases with no gene match: 8. The CDR3 sequence is CASSPTGTSDTDTQYF. For the CDR3, the DNA is TGTGCCAGCAGTCCCACCGGGACTAGCGACACAGATACGCAGTATTTT.

Worth noting for this clone: A much larger clone differs from this one at a single base, so this may be a read error. The chain joins TRBV5-4 to TRBJ1-2; D possibly corresponds to TRBD1 (6 bases). Trimming took 4 bases from V and 4 from J, leaving 17 bases between them. Germline V gene sequence: CDR1 SGHNT, CDR2 YYREEE (reference sequence). The CDR3 contains 15 residues. The CDR3 sequence: CASSTTGLRSYGYTF. The CDR3 coding sequence is TGTGCCAGCAGCACGACAGGCCTACGTAGCTATGGCTACACCTTC.

This clone is labeled as medium-sized. The V call is TRBV28, the J call TRBJ1-6; D remains ambiguous. The CDR3 is made up of 11 amino acids. The V and J ends lost 6 bases and 6 bases respectively, with 3 bases between them. The germline V gene has CDR1 MDHEN and CDR2 SYDVKM. DNA for the CDR3: TGTGCCAGCAGAGGTAATTCACCCCTCCACTTT. The encoded protein is CASRGNSPLHF.

For this clone: The germline gene is not matched at one end of the junction; a read error may be the cause. The chain combines TRBV6-6 with TRBJ1-4; D unresolved. The germline V gene encodes CDR1 MNHNY and CDR2 SVGAGI (reference sequence). This CDR3 has 14 residues. The CDR3 sequence: CASSYPGPGGKLLF. Written as DNA, the CDR3 is TGTGCCAGCAGTTACCCAGGTCCGGGAGGTAAACTGCTTTTT.

This clone was seen repeatedly, ten times or more. This chain links TRBV5-4 with TRBJ2-3; 8 bases are shared with TRBD1. Germline-derived CDR1 and CDR2 are SGHNT and YYREEE (reference sequence). V shed 6 bases and J 1 base; nucleotides not matched to a gene: 10. CDR3 length: 16 amino acids. The CDR3 sequence: CASTYRSGGRTDTQYF. The CDR3 DNA reads as TGTGCCAGCACTTATAGATCAGGGGGCCGCACAGATACGCAGTATTTT.

This clone was observed at least ten times. This chain joins TRBV11-1 and TRBJ2-7; D may be TRBD1 or TRBD2 (5 bases each). Trimming removed 7 bases from V and 6 bases from J, with 16 bases in between. From germline, CDR1 is SGHAT and CDR2 FQDESV (reference sequence). The CDR3 contains 13 residues. The DNA for the CDR3 is TGTGCCAGCACCGCTCGGAGTGGGGGCGAGCAGTACTTC. Protein product: CASTARSGGEQYF.

In this sample, this clone turned up many times. This sample also contains other DNA sequences that code for the same CDR3. V gene TRBV4-3 combines with J gene TRBJ1-2; perhaps TRBD1 as D (6 bases). V dropped 1 base and J dropped 4 bases, with 13 bases sitting between them. CDR3 length: 15 amino acids. Germline values: CDR1 LGHNA, CDR2 YSLEER. DNA for the CDR3: TGCGCCAGCAGCCAAGGGGGGGGGCGCGGCTATGGCTACACCTTC. It specifies CASSQGGGRGYGYTF.

Ten or more counts support this clone. J is TRBJ1-2 and V is TRBV19, with 7 bases fitting TRBD1. CDR1 is LNHDA and CDR2 is SQIVND in the germline V gene (reference sequence). The J segment lost 2 bases and the V segment lost 5 bases, leaving 2 bases of the junction unmatched. This CDR3 is built from 13 residues. The CDR3 DNA is TGTGCCAGTAGTCCGACAGGGAACTATGGCTACACCTTC. This encodes CASSPTGNYGYTF.

This clone was recorded many times. The CDR3 here is CATSPQGGIRQFF. CDR3 bases: TGTGCCACCTCGCCCCAGGGGGGAATCAGGCAGTTCTTC. The rearrangement links TRBV6-4 to TRBJ2-1; D might be TRBD1 (7 bases). Germline V gives CDR1 MRHNA, CDR2 SNTAGT. The CDR3 sequence is 13 residues long. Trimming cost V 10 bases and J 12 bases, with 22 bases left between them.

This clone was found many times. The J gene is TRBJ2-3, the V gene TRBV29-1; D might be TRBD2 (6 bases). CDR3 size: 16 residues. Trimming left V 3 bases short and J 6 bases short, with 22 bases between. Germline V gene lookup returns CDR1 SQVTM and CDR2 ANQGSEA. Here the CDR3 reads CSVDPLIGGNEDTQYF. The CDR3 coding sequence is TGCAGCGTTGACCCTTTAATCGGGGGAAATGAGGATACGCAGTATTTT.

This clone came up many times. The rearrangement links TRBV6-2 or TRBV6-3 to TRBJ2-3; D tentatively reads TRBD1 or TRBD2 (5 bases each). Trimming pared 8 bases from V and 2 bases from J, leaving 17 bases between. The CDR3 is 15 residues long. Germline values: CDR1 MNHEY, CDR2 SVGEGT. CDR3 residues: CASGSGRTLTDTQYF. Here the CDR3 DNA reads TGTGCCAGCGGCTCGGGACGGACCCTCACAGATACGCAGTATTTT.

Details on this clone: A much larger clone lies one base from this, so it may be a read error. This chain links TRBV28 with TRBJ2-5; no firm D call. Trimming stripped 2 bases from V and 1 base from J, with 8 bases between. The CDR3 runs to 14 residues. Germline CDR1 is MDHEN and CDR2 is SYDVKM. The CDR3 DNA sequence: TGTGCCAGCAGTTTAGGTGACTTCCAAGAGACCCAGTACTTC. Encoded protein: CASSLGDFQETQYF.

This clone showed up many times. V gene TRBV4-2 combines with J gene TRBJ2-3; perhaps TRBD1 as D (5 bases). Germline V gene data show CDR1 as LGHNA and CDR2 as YNFKEQ. There are 18 residues in the CDR3. Between the trimmed V and J ends, which lost 3 bases and 2 bases, there was a span of 21 bases. Written as DNA, the CDR3 is TGTGCCAGCAGCCACACCTTAGGAGAGATGGGGCACACAGATACGCAGTATTTT. It yields the protein CASSHTLGEMGHTDTQYF.

This clone was recorded many times. This sequence joins TRBV30 and TRBJ2-7; TRBD2 agrees at 7 bases. J was trimmed by 6 bases and V by 0 bases; bases with no gene match: 5. The germline gives CDR1 GTSNPN, CDR2 SVGIG (reference sequence). CDR3 size: 13 residues. This CDR3 is CAWSVQRGSEQYF. The CDR3 region has the DNA TGTGCCTGGAGTGTACAGCGGGGATCCGAGCAGTACTTC.